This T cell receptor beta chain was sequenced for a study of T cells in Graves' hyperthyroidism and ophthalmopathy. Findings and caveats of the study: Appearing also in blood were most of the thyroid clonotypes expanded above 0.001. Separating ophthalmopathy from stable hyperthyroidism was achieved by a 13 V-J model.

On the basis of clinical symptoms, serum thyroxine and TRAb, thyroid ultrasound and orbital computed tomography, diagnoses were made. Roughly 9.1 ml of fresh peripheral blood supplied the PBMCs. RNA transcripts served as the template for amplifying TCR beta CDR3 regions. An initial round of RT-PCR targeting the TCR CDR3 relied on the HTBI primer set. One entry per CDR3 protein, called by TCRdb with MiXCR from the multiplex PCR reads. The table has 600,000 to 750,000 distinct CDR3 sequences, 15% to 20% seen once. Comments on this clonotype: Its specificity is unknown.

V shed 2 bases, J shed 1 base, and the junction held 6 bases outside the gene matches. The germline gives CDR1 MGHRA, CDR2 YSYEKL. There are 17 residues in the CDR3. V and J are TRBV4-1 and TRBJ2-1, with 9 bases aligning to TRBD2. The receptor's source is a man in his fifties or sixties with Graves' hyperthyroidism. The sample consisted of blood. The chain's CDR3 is CASSQKLSGSSYNEQFF. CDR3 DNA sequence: TGCGCCAGCAGCCAAAAACTTAGCGGGAGTTCCTACAATGAGCAGTTCTTC.